The 23 T cell receptor delta chains presented below share a single source sample, sequenced in a study of Vδ1+ human thymocytes (dated by TCRdb to between 2017 and 2018). TCRdb names Illumina MiSeq as the instrument used. RNA extraction was carried out with the RNeasy mini kit, and reverse transcription was then done using Superscript III. Multiplex PCR was used to generate CDR3 amplicons, with pooled V-gene forward primers and a constant-region reverse primer carrying Illumina adaptor overhangs. TCRdb processed the public reads again with the CATT caller, after which rows with matching DNA were combined. This sample holds more than 50,000 delta-chain clones; approximately 15% were observed only once. The ten largest clones represent around 0.5% of the sample. Findings and caveats that apply to the study as a whole: Thymic TRG and TRD repertoires appeared highly polyclonal with Gaussian CDR3 length distributions, unlike oligoclonal peripheral blood repertoires.

Their antigens remain unidentified. The sequencing sample was made of Vdelta1+ gamma-delta thymocytes from the thymus. The sample's cell subset or site label, in plain terms: FACS-sorted CD3+ TCRalphabeta- TCRVdelta1+ TCRVdelta2- thymocytes. The origin of the receptors is a boy under three years old who had congenital heart surgery.

The genes are TRDV1 and TRDJ1, with TRDD3 matching 11 bases. Unmatched junction bases numbered 18, after V lost 6 bases and J lost 3 bases. The CDR3 is 19 amino acids. Per the germline V gene, CDR1 is TSWWSYY and CDR2 is QGS. CDR3 in amino acids: CALGDGARLGDIEADKLIF. CDR3 nucleotide sequence: TGTGCTCTTGGAGACGGGGCACGACTGGGGGATATCGAGGCCGATAAACTCATCTTT.

The V call is TRDV1, the J call TRDJ1, with 11 bases identical to TRDD3. The V gene's germline CDR1 is TSWWSYY and CDR2 QGS. This CDR3 comprises 17 residues. The J segment lost 0 bases and the V segment lost 4 bases, leaving 7 bases of the junction unmatched. Written as DNA, the CDR3 is TGTGCTCTTGGGGGGTCTGGGGGATACTTGTACACCGATAAACTCATCTTT. Amino acid sequence: CALGGSGGYLYTDKLIF.

The chain couples TRDV1 to TRDJ1; either TRDD2 or TRDD3 may fit D (9 bases each). The germline V gene encodes CDR1 TSWWSYY and CDR2 QGS. V shed 3 bases and J shed 0 bases, with 35 bases lying between them. CDR3 length: 23 residues. The CDR3 DNA is TGTGCTCTTGGGGACGGGGGCCTTCCTACGCTCTACTGGGGGACCCCTGACACCGATAAACTCATCTTT. This encodes CALGDGGLPTLYWGTPDTDKLIF.

This clone was detected a few times. The rearrangement uses TRDV1 and TRDJ1; D not resolved. Trimming left V 5 bases short and J 4 bases short, with 26 bases between. The CDR3 sequence is 18 residues long. Germline V gene data show CDR1 as TSWWSYY and CDR2 as QGS. The CDR3, as DNA: TGTGCTCTTGGGTTCCCCAGCCCCCGCACGAATGATGGCGATAAACTCATCTTT. It yields the protein CALGFPSPRTNDGDKLIF.

This clone appeared a few times. The J gene is TRDJ1, the V gene TRDV1; 8 nucleotides match TRDD3. Germline lookup yields CDR1 TSWWSYY and CDR2 QGS. Trimming took 5 bases from V and 7 from J; bases not matched to a gene: 12. The CDR3 is 15 residues long. The CDR3 DNA reads TGTGCTCTTGGGCCGCAACTGGGGGGGATCGGTAAACTCATCTTT. It is translated as CALGPQLGGIGKLIF.

This clone was observed a few times. The chain combines TRDV1 with TRDJ1; D is possibly TRDD3 (6 bases). V dropped 0 bases and J dropped 1 base, with 45 bases sitting between them. From germline, CDR1 is TSWWSYY and CDR2 QGS. CDR3 size: 27 residues. Here the CDR3 reads CALGELRGRTPALTGEDYGPLTDKLIF. Written as DNA, the CDR3 is TGTGCTCTTGGGGAACTACGGGGGAGGACTCCGGCCCTGACGGGGGAGGACTATGGCCCCCTCACCGATAAACTCATCTTT.

This clone occurred a few times. The rearrangement joins TRDV1 to TRDJ1, with 7 bases fitting TRDD3. The CDR3 sequence is 19 residues long. The V segment lost 1 base and the J segment 3 bases; nucleotides outside the gene matches: 17. Germline loops: CDR1 TSWWSYY, CDR2 QGS. The CDR3 DNA follows: TGTGCTCTTGGGGAACACGGACTATCTGTCCTGGGGGCATCCGATAAACTCATCTTT. It translates to CALGEHGLSVLGASDKLIF.

This clone turned up a few times. V usage is TRDV1 and J usage is TRDJ1, with 7 positions matching TRDD3. The CDR3 totals 16 residues. With 7 bases clipped from V and 1 base from J, the junction kept 12 bases outside the gene matches. Germline CDR1 TSWWSYY, CDR2 QGS. CDR3 nucleotide sequence: TGTGCTCTTGTAATCTCTGGGGGGGCCCGCACCGATAAACTCATCTTT. Translated, it gives CALVISGGARTDKLIF.

The chain combines TRDV1 with TRDJ1; D might be TRDD3 (5 bases). The V and J ends lost 1 base and 2 bases respectively, with 26 bases between them. This CDR3 is built from 20 residues. Germline V gene lookup returns CDR1 TSWWSYY and CDR2 QGS. The CDR3 sequence is CALGERRASPGGLRTDKLIF. In nucleotides, the CDR3 is TGTGCTCTTGGGGAACGTAGGGCCTCCCCGGGGGGCCTCAGAACCGATAAACTCATCTTT.

In this sample, this clone turned up a few times. The V call is TRDV1, the J call TRDJ1, with 8 bases matching TRDD3. Germline assignment: CDR1 TSWWSYY and CDR2 QGS. This CDR3 spans 19 amino acids. With 1 base clipped from V and 0 bases from J, the junction kept 13 bases outside the gene matches. CDR3 DNA: TGTGCTCTTGGGGAACCTAATTCCGCCTGGGGGACATACACCGATAAACTCATCTTT. Translating gives CALGEPNSAWGTYTDKLIF.

This clone has more than one count but fewer than ten. This sequence joins TRDV1 and TRDJ1; TRDD3 matches 7 bases. Germline V gene sequence: CDR1 TSWWSYY, CDR2 QGS. J lost 8 bases, V lost 3 bases, and 12 bases had no gene match. The CDR3 is 15 amino acids. The CDR3 DNA reads TGTGCTCTTGGGGACGCCCCAGGGGGATGTTCCAAACTCATCTTT. Amino acid sequence: CALGDAPGGCSKLIF.

This clone was recorded once. The gene calls are TRDV1 and TRDJ1; 8 bases map to TRDD3. Per the germline V gene, CDR1 is TSWWSYY and CDR2 is QGS. CDR3 length: 18 amino acids. With 3 bases clipped from V and 12 bases from J, the junction kept 24 bases outside the gene matches. The CDR3 here is CALGEPGLPSYWGSRVIF. CDR3 sequence (DNA): TGTGCTCTTGGGGAGCCCGGCCTTCCCTCATACTGGGGGTCGAGGGTCATCTTT.

The chain carries TRDV1 and TRDJ1; 7 nucleotides line up with TRDD3. Germline CDR1 TSWWSYY, CDR2 QGS. There are 15 residues in the CDR3. V lost 2 bases, J lost 4 bases, and 7 bases stayed unmatched. The CDR3 nucleotides are TGTGCTCTTGGGGAATACCGTACTGGGGACGATAAACTCATCTTT. Translating gives CALGEYRTGDDKLIF.

This chain links TRDV1 with TRDJ1; 9 bases agree with TRDD3. This CDR3 contains 21 residues. V lost 3 bases, J lost 2 bases, and 22 bases stayed unmatched. Germline V CDR1 and CDR2: TSWWSYY, QGS. CDR3 in amino acids: CALGEQWTTTARWGITDKLIF. In nucleotides, the CDR3 is TGTGCTCTTGGGGAGCAATGGACCACGACTGCGCGCTGGGGGATTACCGATAAACTCATCTTT.

The rearrangement joins TRDV1 to TRDJ1, with 7 bases that match TRDD3. CDR3 length: 15 amino acids. The V gene's germline CDR1 is TSWWSYY and CDR2 QGS. Trimming at V came to 4 bases and at J to 10 bases, leaving 15 bases not matched to a gene. The CDR3 protein is CALGAHPGVGITLIF. In nucleotides, the CDR3 is TGTGCTCTTGGGGCCCATCCCGGGGTGGGGATAACACTCATCTTT.

This clone has just a few counts. The chain joins TRDV2 to TRDJ1; 11 positions agree with TRDD3. This CDR3 spans 21 amino acids. Trimming at V came to 7 bases and at J to 0 bases, leaving 24 bases not matched to a gene. Germline lookup yields CDR1 GEAIGNYY and CDR2 EKD. The CDR3 loop reads CACLLYWGIKKAGEYTDKLIF. In DNA, the CDR3 is TGTGCCTGCCTTTTGTACTGGGGGATAAAGAAGGCGGGGGAGTACACCGATAAACTCATCTTT.

This clone was picked up a small number of times. The chain has TRDV1 and TRDJ1, with 9 bases matching TRDD3. From germline, CDR1 is TSWWSYY and CDR2 QGS. The V gene end was trimmed by 2 bases and the J gene end by 1 base; junction bases not matched to a gene: 20. The CDR3 is 21 residues long. The CDR3 here is CALGEGSYVGGYLLGTDKLIF. CDR3 coding DNA: TGTGCTCTTGGGGAAGGGTCCTACGTAGGGGGATACTTGTTAGGCACCGATAAACTCATCTTT.

The V and J genes are TRDV1 and TRDJ1, with D maybe TRDD3 (10 bases). V gave up 1 base and J gave up 0 bases, with 24 bases separating them. Germline V gene data show CDR1 as TSWWSYY and CDR2 as QGS. This CDR3 is 20 amino acids long. The CDR3 DNA reads as TGTGCTCTTGGGGAACGACGCGTCCTTCCTACTGGGGGATACACCGATAAACTCATCTTT. Protein sequence: CALGERRVLPTGGYTDKLIF.

The genes are TRDV1 and TRDJ1; 13 positions agree with TRDD3. The CDR3 is made up of 22 amino acids. Looked up from germline, CDR1 is TSWWSYY and CDR2 is QGS. V gave up 4 bases and J gave up 0 bases; unmatched junction bases: 20. CDR3 residues: CALGGLPTPYWGIRGYTDKLIF. CDR3 sequence (DNA): TGTGCTCTTGGGGGCCTTCCTACTCCGTACTGGGGGATACGCGGGTACACCGATAAACTCATCTTT.

The chain carries TRDV1 and TRDJ1; 10 nucleotides agree with TRDD3. J lost 0 bases, V lost 6 bases, and 16 bases had no gene match. The V gene's germline CDR1 is TSWWSYY and CDR2 QGS. CDR3 length: 19 amino acids. CDR3 DNA: TGTGCTCTTGGCGATTACGTTAGGGGGATACGCGGGTACACCGATAAACTCATCTTT. This gives the protein CALGDYVRGIRGYTDKLIF.

This rearrangement joins TRDV1 to TRDJ1; 9 bases map to TRDD3. Looked up from germline, CDR1 is TSWWSYY and CDR2 is QGS. With 2 bases clipped from V and 0 bases from J, the junction kept 19 bases outside the gene matches. The CDR3 has 21 residues. CDR3 bases: TGTGCTCTTGGGGAAGACCACGTACTGGGGGAACTGTTATTGTACACCGATAAACTCATCTTT. Protein product: CALGEDHVLGELLLYTDKLIF.

This clone was recorded a few times. The gene calls are TRDV1 and TRDJ1, with 7 nucleotides matching TRDD3. The CDR3 sequence is 16 residues long. Germline CDR1 and CDR2: TSWWSYY and QGS. V lost 5 bases and J lost 0; bases outside the gene matches: 9. The DNA of the CDR3 is TGTGCTCTTGGGTTGGTTGGGGGACACTACACCGATAAACTCATCTTT. Its protein is CALGLVGGHYTDKLIF.

This clone occurred a few times. The rearrangement joins TRDV1 to TRDJ1, with D possibly being TRDD3 (9 bases). The CDR3 contains 26 residues. Germline lookup yields CDR1 TSWWSYY and CDR2 QGS. V was clipped by 4 bases and J by 0 bases, with 45 bases between them. DNA for the CDR3: TGTGCTCTTGGGGTTTATACTTCCTACCACCCCCTTCTTGCTGGGGGATCGTTTGAGTACACCGATAAACTCATCTTT. Residues: CALGVYTSYHPLLAGGSFEYTDKLIF.